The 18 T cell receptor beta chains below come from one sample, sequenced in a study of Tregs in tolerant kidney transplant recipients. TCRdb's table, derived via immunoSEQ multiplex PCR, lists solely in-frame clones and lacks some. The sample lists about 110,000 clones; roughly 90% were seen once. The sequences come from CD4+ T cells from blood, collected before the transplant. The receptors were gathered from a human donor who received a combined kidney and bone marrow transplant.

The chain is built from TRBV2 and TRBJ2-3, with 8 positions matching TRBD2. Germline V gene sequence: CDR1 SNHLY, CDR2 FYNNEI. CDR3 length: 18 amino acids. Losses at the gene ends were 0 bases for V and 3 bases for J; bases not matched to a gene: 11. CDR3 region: CASSEAPWAGGGTDTQYF. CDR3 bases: TGTGCCAGCAGTGAAGCGCCCTGGGCGGGAGGAGGAACAGATACGCAGTATTTT.

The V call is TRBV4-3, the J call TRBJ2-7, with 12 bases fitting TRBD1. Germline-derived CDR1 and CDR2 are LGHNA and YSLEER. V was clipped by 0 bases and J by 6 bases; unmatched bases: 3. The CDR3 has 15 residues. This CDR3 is CASSQDWDRGREQYF. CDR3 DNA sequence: TGCGCCAGCAGCCAAGATTGGGACAGGGGGCGCGAGCAGTACTTC.

CDR3 sequence: CASSSVPGNTEAFF. The CDR3, as DNA: TGTGCCAGCAGCTCCGTCCCAGGGAACACTGAAGCTTTCTTT. The chain joins TRBV7-9 to TRBJ1-1; D not resolved. Germline CDR1 and CDR2: SEHNR and FQNEAQ (reference sequence). This CDR3 comprises 14 residues. Trimming cost V 4 bases and J 1 base, with 10 bases left between them.

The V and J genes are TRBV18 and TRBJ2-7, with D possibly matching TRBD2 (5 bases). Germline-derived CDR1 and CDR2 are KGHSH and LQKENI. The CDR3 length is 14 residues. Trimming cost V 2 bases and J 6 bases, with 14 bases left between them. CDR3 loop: CASSPGNGEREQYF. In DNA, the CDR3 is TGTGCCAGCTCACCAGGAAACGGGGAGCGCGAGCAGTACTTC.

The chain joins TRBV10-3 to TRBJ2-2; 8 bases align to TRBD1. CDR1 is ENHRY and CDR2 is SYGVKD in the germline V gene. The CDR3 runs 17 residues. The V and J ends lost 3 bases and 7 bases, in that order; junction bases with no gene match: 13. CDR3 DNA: TGTGCCATCAGTGACCAAATAAGACAGGGGAGGAACGGGGAGCTGTTTTTT. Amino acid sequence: CAISDQIRQGRNGELFF.

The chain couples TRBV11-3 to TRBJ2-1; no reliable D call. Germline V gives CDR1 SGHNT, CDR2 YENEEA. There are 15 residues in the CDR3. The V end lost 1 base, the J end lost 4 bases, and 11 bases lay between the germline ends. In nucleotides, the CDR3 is TGTGCCAGCAGCTTAGGGCAGAAACTATACAATGAGCAGTTCTTC. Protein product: CASSLGQKLYNEQFF.

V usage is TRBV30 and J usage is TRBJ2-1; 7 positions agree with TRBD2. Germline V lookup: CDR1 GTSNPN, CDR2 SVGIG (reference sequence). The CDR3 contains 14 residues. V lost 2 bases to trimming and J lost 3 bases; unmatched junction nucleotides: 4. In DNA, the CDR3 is TGTGCCTGGAGTACGGCTAGCGGCTACAATGAGCAGTTCTTC. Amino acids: CAWSTASGYNEQFF.

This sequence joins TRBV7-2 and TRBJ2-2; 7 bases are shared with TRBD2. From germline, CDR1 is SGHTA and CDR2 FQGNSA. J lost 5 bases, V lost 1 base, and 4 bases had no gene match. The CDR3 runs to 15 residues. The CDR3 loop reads CASSLGGRATGELFF. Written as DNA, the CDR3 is TGTGCCAGCAGCTTAGGTGGGAGGGCAACCGGGGAGCTGTTTTTT.

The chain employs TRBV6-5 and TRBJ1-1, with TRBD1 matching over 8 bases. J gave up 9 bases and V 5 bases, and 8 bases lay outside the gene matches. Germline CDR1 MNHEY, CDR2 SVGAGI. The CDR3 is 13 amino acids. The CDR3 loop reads CASSRPGQVQAFF. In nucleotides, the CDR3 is TGTGCCAGCAGTCGTCCGGGACAGGTTCAAGCTTTCTTT.

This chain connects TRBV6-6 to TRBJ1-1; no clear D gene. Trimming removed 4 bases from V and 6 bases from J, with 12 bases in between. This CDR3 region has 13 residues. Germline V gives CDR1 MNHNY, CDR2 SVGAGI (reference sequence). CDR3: CASSSLGRAEAFF. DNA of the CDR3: TGTGCCAGCAGTTCCCTTGGGAGGGCTGAAGCTTTCTTT.

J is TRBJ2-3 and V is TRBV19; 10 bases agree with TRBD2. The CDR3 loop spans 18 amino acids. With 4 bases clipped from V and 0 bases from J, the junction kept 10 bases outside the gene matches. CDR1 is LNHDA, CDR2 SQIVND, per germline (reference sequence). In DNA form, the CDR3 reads TGTGCCAGTAGTAAGATAGCGGGAGGACCTACTAGCACAGATACGCAGTATTTT. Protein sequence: CASSKIAGGPTSTDTQYF. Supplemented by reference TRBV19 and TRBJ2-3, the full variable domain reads DGGITQSPKYLFRKEGQNVTLSCEQNLNHDAMYWYRQDPGQGLRLIYYSQIVNDFQKGDIAEGYSVSREKKESFPLTVTSAQKNPTAFYLCASSKIAGGPTSTDTQYFGPGTRLTVL.

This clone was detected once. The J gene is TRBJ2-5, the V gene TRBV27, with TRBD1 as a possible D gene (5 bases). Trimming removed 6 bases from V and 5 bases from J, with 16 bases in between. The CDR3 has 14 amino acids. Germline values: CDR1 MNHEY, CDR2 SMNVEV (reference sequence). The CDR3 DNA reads TGTGCCAGCAGGGCAGGGCCCCCGGCGGAGACCCAGTACTTC. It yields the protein CASRAGPPAETQYF.

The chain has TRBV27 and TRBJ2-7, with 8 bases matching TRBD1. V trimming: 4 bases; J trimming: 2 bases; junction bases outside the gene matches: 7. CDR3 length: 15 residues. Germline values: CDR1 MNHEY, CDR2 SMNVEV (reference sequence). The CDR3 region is CASSSRDRPTYEQYF. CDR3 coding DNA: TGTGCCAGCAGTTCCCGGGACAGGCCCACCTACGAGCAGTACTTC.

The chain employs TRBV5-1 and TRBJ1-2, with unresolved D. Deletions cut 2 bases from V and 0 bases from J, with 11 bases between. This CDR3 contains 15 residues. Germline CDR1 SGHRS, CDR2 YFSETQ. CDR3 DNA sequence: TGCGCCAGCAGCTTCGGTCGGGGAACTAACTATGGCTACACCTTC. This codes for CASSFGRGTNYGYTF.

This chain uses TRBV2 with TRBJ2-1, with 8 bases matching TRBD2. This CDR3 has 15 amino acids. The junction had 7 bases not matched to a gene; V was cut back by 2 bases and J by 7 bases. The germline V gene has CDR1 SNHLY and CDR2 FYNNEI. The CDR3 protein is CASSESGTRVNEQFF. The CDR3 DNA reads TGTGCCAGCAGTGAATCCGGGACTAGAGTGAATGAGCAGTTCTTC. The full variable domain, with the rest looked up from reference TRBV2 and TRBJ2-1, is EPEVTQTPSHQVTQMGQEVILRCVPISNHLYFYWYRQILGQKVEFLVSFYNNEISEKSEIFDDQFSVERPDGSNFTLKIRSTKLEDSAMYFCASSESGTRVNEQFFGPGTRLTVL.

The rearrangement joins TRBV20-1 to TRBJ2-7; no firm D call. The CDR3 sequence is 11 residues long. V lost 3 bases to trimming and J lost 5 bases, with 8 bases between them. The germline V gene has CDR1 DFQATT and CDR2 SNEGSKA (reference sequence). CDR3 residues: CSASSANEQYF. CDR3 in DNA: TGCAGTGCTAGCTCCGCTAACGAGCAGTACTTC.

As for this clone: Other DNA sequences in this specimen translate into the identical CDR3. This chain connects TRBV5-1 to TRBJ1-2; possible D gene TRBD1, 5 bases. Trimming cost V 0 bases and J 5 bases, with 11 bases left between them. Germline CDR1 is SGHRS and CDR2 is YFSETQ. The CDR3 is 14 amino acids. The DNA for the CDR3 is TGCGCCAGCAGCTTGGCCGGGGAGGGGTATGGCTACACCTTC. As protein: CASSLAGEGYGYTF. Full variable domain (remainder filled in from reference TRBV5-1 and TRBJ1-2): KAGVTQTPRYLIKTRGQQVTLSCSPISGHRSVSWYQQTPGQGLQFLFEYFSETQRNKGNFPGRFSGRQFSNSRSEMNVSTLELGDSALYLCASSLAGEGYGYTFGSGTRLTVV.

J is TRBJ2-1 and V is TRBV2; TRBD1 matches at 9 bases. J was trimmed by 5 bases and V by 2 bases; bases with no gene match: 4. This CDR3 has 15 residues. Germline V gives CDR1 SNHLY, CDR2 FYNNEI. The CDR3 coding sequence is TGTGCCAGCAGTGAATGGGACAGGGAAAACAATGAGCAGTTCTTC. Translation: CASSEWDRENNEQFF.